The present T cell receptor (beta chain) was sequenced within a study of T cell responses to AZD1222 COVID-19 vaccine. The protocol was immunoSEQ multiplex PCR, while the TCRdb copy is restricted to in-frame clones and leaves out a portion. The table shows fewer than 120,000 clones, with 94% occurring only once. Study-wide points: Of spike-specific TCRs, nearly half reportedly target regions left unmutated in variants.

Worth noting for this clone: What it recognizes is unknown.

This CDR3 has 13 residues. CDR1 is SNHLY and CDR2 is FYNNEI in the germline V gene. J gave up 5 bases and V 6 bases, and 6 bases lay outside the gene matches. The specimen was peripheral blood, collected 28 days after the second AZD1222 dose. The sequence derives from an adult who received the AZD1222 COVID-19 vaccine. V usage is TRBV2 and J usage is TRBJ1-1; the match to TRBD1 covers 7 bases. This chain's CDR3 is CASRGTAETEAFF. CDR3 bases: TGTGCCAGCAGAGGGACAGCAGAAACTGAAGCTTTCTTT.